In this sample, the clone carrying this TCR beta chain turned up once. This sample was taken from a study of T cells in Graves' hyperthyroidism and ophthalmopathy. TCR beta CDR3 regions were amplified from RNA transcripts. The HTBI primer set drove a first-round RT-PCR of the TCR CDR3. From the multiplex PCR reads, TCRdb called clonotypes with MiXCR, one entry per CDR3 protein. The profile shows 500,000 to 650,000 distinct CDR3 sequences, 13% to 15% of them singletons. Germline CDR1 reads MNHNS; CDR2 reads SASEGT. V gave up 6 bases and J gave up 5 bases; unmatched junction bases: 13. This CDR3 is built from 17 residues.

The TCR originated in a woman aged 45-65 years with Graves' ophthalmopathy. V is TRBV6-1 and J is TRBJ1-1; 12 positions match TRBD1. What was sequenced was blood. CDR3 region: CASRSGQGASALTEAFF. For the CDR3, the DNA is TGTGCCAGCAGGTCGGGACAGGGGGCCTCAGCATTAACTGAAGCTTTCTTT.